Given below is one T cell receptor (beta chain) in context. Its antigen remains unidentified. The data belong to a study of cytomegalovirus exposure and HLA in healthy donors. Overall study findings and caveats: Associated with cytomegalovirus, according to the listing, were 164 TCR beta chains. Confirmation in vitro established that a few CMV-associated chains were specific for CMV antigens. Reports showed the classifier diagnosing cytomegalovirus status with high specificity and sensitivity.

Donors were drawn from the approximately 120-subject validation cohort, separate from the approximately 670-subject first cohort. The data were produced by immunoSEQ multiplex PCR, yet TCRdb's version contains in-frame clones alone and is incomplete. In the table there are 100,000 or so clones, about 86% of which are singletons. The receptor was derived from a woman in her late teens or twenties in good health and CMV-seropositive. Sequencing was done on a sample of PBMCs.

The CDR3 nucleotides are TGTGCCATCCGCCCTGGGAGGGGATGGACCGGGGAGCTGTTTTTT. Amino acid sequence: CAIRPGRGWTGELFF. V and J are TRBV10-3 and TRBJ2-2, with 7 bases aligning to TRBD2. The V gene's germline CDR1 is ENHRY and CDR2 SYGVKD. This CDR3 contains 15 residues. Trimming removed 8 bases from V and 5 bases from J; junction bases left unmatched: 11.